The T cell receptor beta chain under discussion was sequenced for a study of shared clonotypes between healthy human individuals. CD8 cells regarded as naive lacked CD45RO, were positively chosen for CCR7, and omitted terminally differentiated effector memory CD45RA+ cells. Authors' analysis steps: ImmunoSEQ supplied junction-only sequences lacking quality scores, so filtering was different. Clones were sequenced by immunoSEQ multiplex PCR, and TCRdb holds only the in-frame ones, with some missing. Clonal size and the V and J genes are those of that table, whereas D and trimming came from the DNA. The data show some 2,100,000 clones, around 93% seen once. About this clone itself: This CDR3 is also generated by other DNA sequences in the sample.

CDR3 length: 13 amino acids. Per the germline V gene, CDR1 is ENHRY and CDR2 is SYGVKD. Trimming removed 2 bases from V and 1 base from J, with 6 bases in between. The genes are TRBV10-3 and TRBJ2-7, with D unclear. Source material: naive CD8+ T cells from PBMCs. The TCR was taken from a man younger than 35 in good health. Some clones in this sample may be carry-over from other donors' samples. CDR3 residues: CAISEGSSYEQYF. For the CDR3, the DNA is TGTGCCATCAGTGAGGGCAGTTCCTACGAGCAGTACTTC.